One and the same sample provided the 24 T cell receptor beta chains below, sequenced in a study of blood T cell repertoires in COVID-19. Measured with immunoSEQ multiplex PCR; TCRdb has only the in-frame clones, and not every one. The data contain 99,000 or so clones, 65% to 90% of them seen just once; the ten biggest clones take up 4.1%. Specimen: peripheral blood. Receptor source: a man aged 50 or older with acute or convalescent COVID-19.

This clone was recorded once. The chain employs TRBV3-1 (or the pseudogene TRBV3-2) and TRBJ1-5; 12 nucleotides match TRBD1. Per the germline V gene, CDR1 is LGHDT and CDR2 is YNNKEL (reference sequence). With 3 bases clipped from V and 5 bases from J, the junction kept 2 bases outside the gene matches. The CDR3 length is 15 residues. The chain's CDR3 is CASSHGTGGHQPQHF. CDR3 DNA sequence: TGTGCCAGCAGCCACGGGACAGGGGGCCATCAGCCCCAGCATTTT.

The V gene is TRBV5-6, the J gene TRBJ2-5; 7 nucleotides match TRBD2. The length of the CDR3 is 14 residues. In germline, CDR1 is SGHDT, CDR2 YYEEEE. V shed 4 bases and J 4 bases; nucleotides not matched to a gene: 7. The CDR3 here is CASSPGGATETQYF. The DNA for the CDR3 is TGTGCCAGCAGCCCGGGGGGAGCTACAGAGACCCAGTACTTC.

The rearrangement links TRBV5-5 to TRBJ2-5; D perhaps matches TRBD2 (5 bases). Trimming stripped 7 bases from V and 5 bases from J, with 21 bases between. The CDR3 spans 15 residues. In germline, CDR1 is SGHKS, CDR2 YYEKEE (reference sequence). The CDR3 is CASLRRPGVEETQYF. The CDR3 DNA reads TGTGCCAGCTTACGCAGACCCGGGGTGGAGGAGACCCAGTACTTC.

This clone came up a few times. The chain employs TRBV6-5 and TRBJ2-7; no clear D gene. The germline V gene encodes CDR1 MNHEY and CDR2 SVGAGI. The germline V and J ends were trimmed by 0 bases and 5 bases, with 14 bases remaining between them. This CDR3 comprises 15 residues. In nucleotides, the CDR3 is TGTGCCAGCAGTTACTCGTTCCGGGTCGGCCACGAGCAGTACTTC. Translated, it gives CASSYSFRVGHEQYF.

The chain combines TRBV7-2 with TRBJ2-7, with D unclear. Germline V gene lookup returns CDR1 SGHTA and CDR2 FQGNSA. Deletions cut 1 base from V and 4 bases from J, with 14 bases between. The CDR3 loop spans 15 amino acids. As DNA, the CDR3 is TGTGCCAGCAGCTTAGGGTCAGGTCGGCAATACGAGCAGTACTTC. Protein: CASSLGSGRQYEQYF. Looking up the rest from reference TRBV7-2 and TRBJ2-7 gives the full variable domain: GAGVSQSPSNKVTEKGKDVELRCDPISGHTALYWYRQSLGQGLEFLIYFQGNSAPDKSGLPSDRFSAERTGGSVSTLTIQRTQQEDSAVYLCASSLGSGRQYEQYFGPGTRLTVT.

This chain links TRBV11-2 with TRBJ2-5; the match to TRBD2 covers 7 bases. V dropped 2 bases and J dropped 5; count of bases not matched to a gene: 8. CDR1 is SGHAT and CDR2 is FQNNGV in the germline V gene. This CDR3 is built from 15 residues. CDR3 protein: CASSLWPGGGETQYF. The CDR3 DNA reads as TGTGCCAGCAGCTTATGGCCGGGGGGAGGGGAGACCCAGTACTTC. Full variable domain (remainder filled in from reference TRBV11-2 and TRBJ2-5): EAGVAQSPRYKIIEKRQSVAFWCNPISGHATLYWYQQILGQGPKLLIQFQNNGVVDDSQLPKDRFSAERLKGVDSTLKIQPAKLEDSAVYLCASSLWPGGGETQYFGPGTRLLVL.

This chain uses TRBV10-2 with TRBJ2-1, with a weak D call TRBD2 (5 bases). Per the germline V gene, CDR1 is WSHSY and CDR2 is SAAADI. The CDR3 length is 11 residues. Trimming removed 2 bases at V and 9 bases at J, with 5 bases between. The CDR3 is CASSEAGEQFF. DNA for the CDR3: TGCGCCAGCAGTGAGGCGGGTGAGCAGTTCTTC.

V usage is TRBV18 and J usage is TRBJ2-1; the D gene is possibly TRBD2 (7 bases). Germline V gene lookup returns CDR1 KGHSH and CDR2 LQKENI. V was clipped by 2 bases and J by 1 base, with 9 bases between them. The CDR3 spans 15 residues. The CDR3 DNA reads as TGTGCCAGCTCACCAGGGGGGGCATCCTACAATGAGCAGTTCTTC. It specifies CASSPGGASYNEQFF. Complete variable domain (other parts from reference TRBV18 and TRBJ2-1): NAGVMQNPRHLVRRRGQEARLRCSPMKGHSHVYWYRQLPEEGLKFMVYLQKENIIDESGMPKERFSAEFPKEGPSILRIQQVVRGDSAAYFCASSPGGASYNEQFFGPGTRLTVL.

The CDR3: CASSVGGSSGNEQFF. The CDR3 DNA reads as TGTGCCAGCAGCGTAGGAGGCTCCTCGGGCAATGAGCAGTTCTTC. The chain employs TRBV9 and TRBJ2-1, with D uncertain. Germline CDR1 is SGDLS and CDR2 is YYNGEE. The CDR3 consists of 15 residues. Trimming cost V 0 bases and J 6 bases, with 13 bases left between them.

J is TRBJ1-1 and V is TRBV19, with a weak D call TRBD1 (5 bases). This CDR3 contains 13 residues. Between the trimmed V and J ends, which lost 6 bases and 5 bases, there was a span of 13 bases. Germline V gene lookup returns CDR1 LNHDA and CDR2 SQIVND (reference sequence). In nucleotides, the CDR3 is TGTGCCAGTAGAAGGACGGGGGAGACTGAAGCTTTCTTT. Protein product: CASRRTGETEAFF.

This chain connects TRBV27 to TRBJ1-2; TRBD1 agrees at 10 bases. Germline CDR1 is MNHEY and CDR2 is SMNVEV (reference sequence). V gave up 8 bases and J gave up 0 bases; unmatched junction bases: 6. CDR3 length: 15 residues. The CDR3 coding sequence is TGTGCCAGCCGACAGGGGGCATCCGCTAACTATGGCTACACCTTC. Translated: CASRQGASANYGYTF.

This chain joins TRBV19 and TRBJ2-7, with D possibly being TRBD2 (5 bases). The V end lost 5 bases, the J end lost 1 base, and 12 bases lay between the germline ends. CDR3 length: 14 amino acids. CDR1 and CDR2 (germline): LNHDA, SQIVND (reference sequence). CDR3 in amino acids: CASSATEGSYEQYF. The CDR3 DNA sequence: TGTGCCAGTAGTGCCACAGAGGGTTCCTACGAGCAGTACTTC. Complete variable domain (other parts from reference TRBV19 and TRBJ2-7): DGGITQSPKYLFRKEGQNVTLSCEQNLNHDAMYWYRQDPGQGLRLIYYSQIVNDFQKGDIAEGYSVSREKKESFPLTVTSAQKNPTAFYLCASSATEGSYEQYFGPGTRLTVT.

This chain links TRBV27 with TRBJ2-7; tentatively, D is TRBD2 (6 bases). In germline, CDR1 is MNHEY, CDR2 SMNVEV (reference sequence). V shed 5 bases and J shed 6 bases, with 8 bases lying between them. The CDR3 is made up of 11 amino acids. The CDR3 loop is CASSMRGEQYF. For the CDR3, the DNA is TGTGCCAGCAGTATGCGGGGCGAGCAGTACTTC.

The chain joins TRBV6-5 to TRBJ2-1; a possible D gene is TRBD2 (5 bases). V was pared by 2 bases and J by 0 bases, with 11 bases between. The CDR3 is 16 amino acids. Germline V gives CDR1 MNHEY, CDR2 SVGAGI. CDR3 nucleotides: TGTGCCAGCAGTTACATCGCGAGGGTCTCCTACAATGAGCAGTTCTTC. It translates to CASSYIARVSYNEQFF.

The V call is TRBV6-1, the J call TRBJ1-5; D call uncertain. Looked up from germline, CDR1 is MNHNS and CDR2 is SASEGT. Trimming took off 4 bases at V and 0 bases at J, with 22 bases between the two ends. CDR3 length: 19 amino acids. CDR3 nucleotides: TGTGCCAGCAGTGCTTATAACCGGGATGCATATTATAGCAATCAGCCCCAGCATTTT. It is translated as CASSAYNRDAYYSNQPQHF.

The chain is built from TRBV6-5 and TRBJ2-1; TRBD2 might be the D (5 bases). V dropped 8 bases and J dropped 0 bases, with 8 bases sitting between them. The CDR3 consists of 13 residues. From germline, CDR1 is MNHEY and CDR2 SVGAGI. The CDR3 DNA sequence: TGTGCCAGCCGGGGAAGCTCCTACAATGAGCAGTTCTTC. Its protein is CASRGSSYNEQFF.

The rearrangement links TRBV11-1 to TRBJ1-1; 9 nucleotides line up with TRBD1. V dropped 6 bases and J dropped 7; count of bases not matched to a gene: 6. CDR1 is SGHAT, CDR2 FQDESV, per germline (reference sequence). The CDR3 consists of 13 residues. The CDR3 spells CASRNQGQGEAFF. The CDR3, as DNA: TGTGCCAGCAGGAATCAGGGACAGGGTGAAGCTTTCTTT.

This clone was observed a handful of times. The chain links TRBV19 to TRBJ1-5; D perhaps matches TRBD1 (6 bases). V lost 6 bases, J lost 7 bases, and 16 bases lay in between. There are 14 residues in the CDR3. Germline-derived CDR1 and CDR2 are LNHDA and SQIVND (reference sequence). DNA of the CDR3: TGTGCCAGTAGAGATACAGGGTGGTGGCAGCCCCAGCATTTT. This codes for CASRDTGWWQPQHF.

This chain connects TRBV30 to TRBJ2-7, with TRBD1 matching 10 bases. J gave up 6 bases and V 2 bases, and 1 base lay outside the gene matches. CDR3 length equals 12 residues. Germline CDR1 is GTSNPN and CDR2 is SVGIG (reference sequence). The CDR3 sequence: CAWSRTGGEQYF. CDR3 DNA sequence: TGTGCCTGGAGTAGGACAGGGGGCGAGCAGTACTTC.

V gene TRBV19 combines with J gene TRBJ2-7; TRBD2 matches 8 bases. V dropped 6 bases and J dropped 0; count of bases not matched to a gene: 16. The germline V gene encodes CDR1 LNHDA and CDR2 SQIVND (reference sequence). The CDR3 is 18 amino acids. The CDR3 reads CASRIAAGASGPSYEQYF. In nucleotides, the CDR3 is TGTGCCAGTAGGATTGCGGCCGGGGCTAGCGGGCCCTCCTACGAGCAGTACTTC.

V is TRBV3-1 (or the pseudogene TRBV3-2) and J is TRBJ1-1; D is ambiguous. The V end lost 4 bases, the J end lost 9 bases, and 15 bases lay between the germline ends. This CDR3 contains 13 residues. Germline CDR1 reads LGHDT; CDR2 reads YNNKEL (reference sequence). The CDR3, as DNA: TGTGCCAGCAGCCCCGTCGGCGGCGCGAAAGCTTTCTTT. It specifies CASSPVGGAKAFF.

This sequence joins TRBV5-1 and TRBJ2-3; tentative D call: TRBD2 (5 bases). Germline V lookup: CDR1 SGHRS, CDR2 YFSETQ. The CDR3 has 15 amino acids. Trimming shortened V by 0 bases and J by 7 bases, and 15 bases separated the two germline ends. The chain's CDR3 is CASSLGISGRNTQYF. The DNA of the CDR3 is TGCGCCAGCAGCTTGGGGATAAGCGGCCGAAATACGCAGTATTTT. Based on the CDR3 plus reference TRBV5-1 and TRBJ2-3, the full variable domain is KAGVTQTPRYLIKTRGQQVTLSCSPISGHRSVSWYQQTPGQGLQFLFEYFSETQRNKGNFPGRFSGRQFSNSRSEMNVSTLELGDSALYLCASSLGISGRNTQYFGPGTRLTVL.

The chain joins TRBV3-1 (or the pseudogene TRBV3-2) to TRBJ2-7; TRBD1 matches at 7 bases. Trimming cost V 3 bases and J 5 bases; bases outside gene matches: 7. There are 14 residues in the CDR3. Germline V lookup: CDR1 LGHDT, CDR2 YNNKEL (reference sequence). The CDR3 is CASSQRQGLDEQYF. The CDR3 nucleotides read TGTGCCAGCAGCCAGAGACAGGGTCTCGACGAGCAGTACTTC.

The rearrangement links TRBV12-3 or TRBV12-4 to TRBJ1-2, with 7 nucleotides matching TRBD1. The CDR3 is 13 residues long. Losses at the gene ends were 6 bases for V and 4 bases for J; bases not matched to a gene: 5. The CDR3 here is CASSPGQTYGYTF. For the CDR3, the DNA is TGTGCCAGCAGCCCGGGACAGACCTATGGCTACACCTTC.